The T cell receptor beta chain under discussion was sequenced for a study of response to subunit inactivated influenza vaccine. TCRdb analysed the RT-PCR reads with MiXCR anew, one entry per CDR3 protein. There are 590,000 or so distinct CDR3 sequences in the sample; approximately 15% occur only once, and roughly 7.6% lies in the top ten. Looked up from germline, CDR1 is LGHNA and CDR2 is YNFKEQ. With V trimmed by 0 bases and J by 3 bases, 11 bases remained unmatched. The CDR3 spans 17 residues. Note on this clonotype: Antigen: not known.

Points from the study as a whole: Authors suggested each seasonal flu vaccination may recruit only limited numbers of new T cells.

The chain uses TRBV4-2 and TRBJ2-7, with 7 bases aligning to TRBD2. The clonotype comes from a man in his fifties or sixties who received an inactivated influenza vaccine. Sequenced here: PBMCs from blood, sampled 14 to 15 days before vaccination. The DNA of the CDR3 is TGTGCCAGCAGCCAAGATACTGGTCTAGGACTAGTCTACGAGCAGTACTTC. Its translation: CASSQDTGLGLVYEQYF.